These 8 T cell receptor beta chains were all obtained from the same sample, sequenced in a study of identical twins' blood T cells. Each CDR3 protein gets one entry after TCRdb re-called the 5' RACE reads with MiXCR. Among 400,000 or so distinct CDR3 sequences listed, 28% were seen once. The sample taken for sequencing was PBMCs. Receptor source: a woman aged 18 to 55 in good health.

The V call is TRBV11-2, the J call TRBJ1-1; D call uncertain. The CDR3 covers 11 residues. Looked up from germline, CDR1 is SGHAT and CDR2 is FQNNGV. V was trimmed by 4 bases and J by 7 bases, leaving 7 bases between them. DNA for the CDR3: TGTGCCAGCAGCTCAGCCTTTGAAGCTTTCTTT. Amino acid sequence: CASSSAFEAFF.

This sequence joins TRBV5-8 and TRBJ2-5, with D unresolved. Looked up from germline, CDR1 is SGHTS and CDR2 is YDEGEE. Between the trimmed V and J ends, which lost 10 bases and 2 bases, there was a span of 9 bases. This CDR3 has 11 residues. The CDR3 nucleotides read TGTGCCCCCGGGCCTCAAGAGACCCAGTACTTC. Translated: CAPGPQETQYF.

CDR3: CASSNIGRPGEQYF. CDR3 coding DNA: TGTGCCAGCAGCAACATTGGCCGTCCCGGTGAGCAGTACTTC. This rearrangement joins TRBV11-2 to TRBJ2-7; unclear D gene. The V end was cut by 5 bases, the J end by 7 bases, with 18 bases between. Germline V gene lookup returns CDR1 SGHAT and CDR2 FQNNGV. This CDR3 has 14 amino acids. The full variable domain, rest sourced from reference TRBV11-2 and TRBJ2-7, is EAGVAQSPRYKIIEKRQSVAFWCNPISGHATLYWYQQILGQGPKLLIQFQNNGVVDDSQLPKDRFSAERLKGVDSTLKIQPAKLEDSAVYLCASSNIGRPGEQYFGPGTRLTVT.

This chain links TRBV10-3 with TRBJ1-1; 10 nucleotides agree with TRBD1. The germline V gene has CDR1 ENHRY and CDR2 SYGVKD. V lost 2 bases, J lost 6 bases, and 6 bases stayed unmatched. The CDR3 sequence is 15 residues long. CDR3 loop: CAISERDRGRSEAFF. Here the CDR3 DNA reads TGTGCCATCAGTGAGCGGGACAGGGGAAGGTCTGAAGCTTTCTTT.

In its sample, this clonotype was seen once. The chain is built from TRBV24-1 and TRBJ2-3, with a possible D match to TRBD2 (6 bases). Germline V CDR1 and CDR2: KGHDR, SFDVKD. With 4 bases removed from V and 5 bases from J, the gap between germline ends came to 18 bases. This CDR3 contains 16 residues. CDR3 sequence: CATSDPGSPRGDTQYF. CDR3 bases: TGTGCCACCAGTGACCCCGGGAGCCCCCGGGGAGATACGCAGTATTTT.

CDR3 protein: CASSLEPVGRNTEAFF. CDR3 DNA: TGCGCCAGCAGCCTGGAGCCCGTGGGCCGGAACACTGAAGCTTTCTTT. V and J are TRBV5-1 and TRBJ1-1; D remains unclear. CDR3 size: 16 residues. The germline V gene has CDR1 SGHRS and CDR2 YFSETQ. Trimming stripped 4 bases from V and 1 base from J, with 17 bases between.

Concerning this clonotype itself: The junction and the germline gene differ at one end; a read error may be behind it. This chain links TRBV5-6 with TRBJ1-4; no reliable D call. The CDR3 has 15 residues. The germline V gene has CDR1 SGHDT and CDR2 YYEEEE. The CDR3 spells CASSWSGATNEKLFF. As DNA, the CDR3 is TGTGCCAGCAGCTGGTCCGGTGCAACTAATGAAAAACTATTTTTT.

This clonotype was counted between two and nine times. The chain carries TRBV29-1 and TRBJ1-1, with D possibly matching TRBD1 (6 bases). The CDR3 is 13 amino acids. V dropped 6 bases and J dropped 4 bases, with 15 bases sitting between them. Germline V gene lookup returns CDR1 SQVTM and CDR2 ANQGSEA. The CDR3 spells CSVYTGRGTEAFF. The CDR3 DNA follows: TGCAGCGTCTACACAGGGAGGGGCACTGAAGCTTTCTTT.